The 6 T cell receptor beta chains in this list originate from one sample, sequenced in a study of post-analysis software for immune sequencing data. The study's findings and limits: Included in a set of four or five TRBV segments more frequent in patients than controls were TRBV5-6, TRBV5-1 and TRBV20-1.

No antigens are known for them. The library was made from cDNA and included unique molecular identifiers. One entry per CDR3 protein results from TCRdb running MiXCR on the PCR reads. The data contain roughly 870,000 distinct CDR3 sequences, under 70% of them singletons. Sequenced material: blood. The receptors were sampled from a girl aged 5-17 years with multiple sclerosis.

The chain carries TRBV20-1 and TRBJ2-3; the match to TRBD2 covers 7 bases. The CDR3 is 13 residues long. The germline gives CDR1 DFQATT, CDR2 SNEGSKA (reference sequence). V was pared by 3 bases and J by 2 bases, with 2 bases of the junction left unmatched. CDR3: CSASRGDTDTQYF. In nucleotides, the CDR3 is TGCAGTGCTAGTCGGGGGGACACAGATACGCAGTATTTT.

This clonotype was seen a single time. CDR3 coding DNA: TGCGCCAGCATCCGGGAGGCAGGGGGTATCAATGAGCAGTTCTTC. It encodes CASIREAGGINEQFF. The V and J genes are TRBV5-1 and TRBJ2-1; D tentatively fits TRBD1 or TRBD2 (7 bases each). The V gene lost 6 bases and the J gene lost 6 bases, with 19 bases spanning the gap. The CDR3 is 15 residues long. Germline CDR1 and CDR2: SGHRS and YFSETQ.

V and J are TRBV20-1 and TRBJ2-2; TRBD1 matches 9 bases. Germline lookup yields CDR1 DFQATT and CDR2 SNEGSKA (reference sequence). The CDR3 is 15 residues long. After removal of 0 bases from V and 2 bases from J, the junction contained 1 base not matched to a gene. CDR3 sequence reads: CSAREGQGNTGELFF. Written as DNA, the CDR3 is TGCAGTGCTAGAGAGGGACAGGGCAACACCGGGGAGCTGTTTTTT.

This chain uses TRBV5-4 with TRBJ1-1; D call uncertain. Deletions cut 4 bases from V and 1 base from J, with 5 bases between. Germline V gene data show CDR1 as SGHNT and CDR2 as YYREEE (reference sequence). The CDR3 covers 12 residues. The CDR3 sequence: CASSGKNTEAFF. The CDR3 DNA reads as TGTGCCAGCAGCGGCAAGAACACTGAAGCTTTCTTT.

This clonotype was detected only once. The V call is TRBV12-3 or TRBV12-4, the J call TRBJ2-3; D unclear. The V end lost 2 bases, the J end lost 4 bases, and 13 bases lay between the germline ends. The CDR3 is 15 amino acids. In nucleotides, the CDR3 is TGTGCCAGCAGTTTACGGAACTCCGTCGCAGATACGCAGTATTTT. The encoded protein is CASSLRNSVADTQYF.

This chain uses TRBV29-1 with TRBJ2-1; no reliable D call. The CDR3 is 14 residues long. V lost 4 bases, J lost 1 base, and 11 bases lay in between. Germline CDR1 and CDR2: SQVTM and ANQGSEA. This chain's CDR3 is CSVVRADSYNEQFF. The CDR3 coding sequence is TGCAGCGTTGTAAGAGCCGATTCCTACAATGAGCAGTTCTTC.